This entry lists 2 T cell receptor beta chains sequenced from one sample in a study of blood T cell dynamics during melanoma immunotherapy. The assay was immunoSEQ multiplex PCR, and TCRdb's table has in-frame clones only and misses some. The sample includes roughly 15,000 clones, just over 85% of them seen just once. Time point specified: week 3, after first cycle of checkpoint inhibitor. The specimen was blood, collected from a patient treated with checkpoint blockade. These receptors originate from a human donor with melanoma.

The CDR3 bases are TGTGCCAGCAGTCCCAGAGGTGGTGGGGGAGTACAGCCCCAGCATTTT. Residues: CASSPRGGGGVQPQHF. The chain carries TRBV28 and TRBJ1-5; tentatively, D is TRBD1 (5 bases). The CDR3 is made up of 16 amino acids. V lost 5 bases, J lost 7 bases, and 21 bases lay in between. CDR1 and CDR2 from the germline V gene are MDHEN and SYDVKM.

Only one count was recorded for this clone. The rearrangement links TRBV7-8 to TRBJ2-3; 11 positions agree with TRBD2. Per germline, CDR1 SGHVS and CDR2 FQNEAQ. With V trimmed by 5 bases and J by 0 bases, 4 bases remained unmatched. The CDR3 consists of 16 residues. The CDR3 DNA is TGTGCCAGCAGCGCTAGACTAGCGGGAAGCACAGATACGCAGTATTTT. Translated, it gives CASSARLAGSTDTQYF.